Shown below are 18 T cell receptor beta chains from a single sample sequenced in a study of T-cell reconstitution after alpha-beta-depleted transplantation in children. Unique molecular identifiers were used in preparing the TCRbeta library. One entry per CDR3 protein results from TCRdb running MiXCR on the PCR reads. This sample carries roughly 220,000 distinct CDR3 sequences, roughly 9.1% of them seen once, and the ten largest clones take about a third. Source: PBMCs, mostly from graft donor cells, taken 360 days after TCRalphabeta/CD19-depleted stem cell transplant. These receptors were obtained from a male patient between 2 and 9 years old who had a stem cell transplant for acute myeloid leukemia, so the T cells may come from the graft donor.

This clonotype was observed many times. This sequence joins TRBV27 and TRBJ2-5; D is unresolved. V lost 5 bases and J lost 4, with 20 bases in between. The CDR3 extends over 16 amino acids. From germline, CDR1 is MNHEY and CDR2 SMNVEV (reference sequence). The CDR3 is CASSNLPMAASETQYF. In DNA, the CDR3 is TGTGCCAGCAGTAACCTCCCTATGGCGGCCTCAGAGACCCAGTACTTC.

The sample holds many counts of this clonotype. In nucleotides, the CDR3 is TGTGCCAGCAGTTTTTCCCGGGACAGGGTCCACATTCAGTACTTC. It encodes CASSFSRDRVHIQYF. The V call is TRBV27, the J call TRBJ2-4; 9 nucleotides line up with TRBD1. CDR3 length: 15 residues. Germline-derived CDR1 and CDR2 are MNHEY and SMNVEV (reference sequence). V trimming: 3 bases; J trimming: 8 bases; junction bases outside the gene matches: 8.

This clonotype appeared many times. The chain joins TRBV30 to TRBJ1-1; possibly TRBD1 for D (5 bases). Germline CDR1 GTSNPN, CDR2 SVGIG (reference sequence). CDR3 length: 12 amino acids. Between the trimmed V and J ends, which lost 5 bases and 6 bases, there was a span of 13 bases. The CDR3 DNA follows: TGTGCCTGGGTGGCAGGGTTCGCTGAAGCTTTCTTT. Amino acids: CAWVAGFAEAFF.

This clonotype was seen more than once but under ten times. The chain is built from TRBV20-1 and TRBJ1-4; no clear D gene. V was clipped by 0 bases and J by 8 bases, with 10 bases between them. The CDR3 runs 13 residues. Germline CDR1 is DFQATT and CDR2 is SNEGSKA (reference sequence). The CDR3 protein is CSARDGRKEKLFF. CDR3 coding DNA: TGCAGTGCTAGAGATGGGAGGAAAGAAAAACTGTTTTTT.

This clonotype was seen repeatedly, ten times or more. This chain joins TRBV15 and TRBJ2-5; possible D gene TRBD2, 5 bases. Germline loops: CDR1 LNHNV, CDR2 YYDKDF (reference sequence). Trimming took 3 bases from V and 7 from J, leaving 18 bases between them. This CDR3 has 15 amino acids. This CDR3 is CATSREGTRIGTQYF. CDR3 sequence (DNA): TGTGCCACCAGCAGGGAAGGTACTAGGATAGGGACCCAGTACTTC. The whole variable domain, remainder taken from reference TRBV15 and TRBJ2-5, is DAMVIQNPRYQVTQFGKPVTLSCSQTLNHNVMYWYQQKSSQAPKLLFHYYDKDFNNEADTPDNFQSRRPNTSFCFLDIRSPGLGDTAMYLCATSREGTRIGTQYFGPGTRLLVL.

This clonotype came up a few times. The chain combines TRBV3-1 with TRBJ2-1, with D possibly being TRBD1 (6 bases). Germline values: CDR1 LGHDT, CDR2 YNNKEL (reference sequence). The CDR3 extends over 17 amino acids. V gave up 5 bases and J gave up 5 bases, with 22 bases separating them. CDR3 coding DNA: TGTGCCAGCAGCGGGGGCTTGAGTAGCCTTCCGAACAATGAGCAGTTCTTC. Protein: CASSGGLSSLPNNEQFF.

This sequence joins TRBV19 and TRBJ2-1, with D possibly matching TRBD1 (5 bases). The germline V and J ends were trimmed by 4 bases and 9 bases, with 16 bases remaining between them. Germline V gives CDR1 LNHDA, CDR2 SQIVND (reference sequence). The CDR3 loop spans 14 amino acids. Written as DNA, the CDR3 is TGTGCCAGTAGTAGGACGCAGGGATCAGGTGAGCAGTTCTTC. It yields the protein CASSRTQGSGEQFF.

The chain is built from TRBV10-3 and TRBJ1-2; no definite D call. Germline CDR1 reads ENHRY; CDR2 reads SYGVKD. Between the trimmed V and J ends, which lost 2 bases and 2 bases, there was a span of 18 bases. This CDR3 contains 17 residues. The CDR3 nucleotides read TGTGCCATCAGTGAGAAAGGAGACACGAAGGGAAACTATGGCTACACCTTC. It codes for CAISEKGDTKGNYGYTF.

This clonotype was picked up many times. The chain links TRBV4-3 to TRBJ2-6; TRBD1 matches at 7 bases. The germline gives CDR1 LGHNA, CDR2 YSLEER. The junction had 4 bases not matched to a gene; V was cut back by 8 bases and J by 0 bases. The CDR3 has 15 residues. The CDR3, as DNA: TGCGCCAGCGGACAGGCTAGCTCTGGGGCCAACGTCCTGACTTTC. Its translation is CASGQASSGANVLTF.

The chain employs TRBV15 and TRBJ1-1; a weak D match, TRBD1 (6 bases). The CDR3 contains 14 residues. The ends were cut back, 3 bases at V and 4 bases at J, with 12 bases in the middle. Germline-derived CDR1 and CDR2 are LNHNV and YYDKDF (reference sequence). Here the CDR3 DNA reads TGTGCCACCAGCAGGGACAGCTTGGGCACTGAAGCTTTCTTT. Residues: CATSRDSLGTEAFF.

The chain joins TRBV10-3 to TRBJ2-7; D possibly uses TRBD1 or TRBD2 (5 bases each). This CDR3 has 13 residues. Germline V CDR1 and CDR2: ENHRY, SYGVKD. With 7 bases removed from V and 4 bases from J, the gap between germline ends came to 14 bases. The CDR3 is CAIKKGPGYEQYV. CDR3 DNA: TGTGCCATCAAAAAGGGACCGGGTTACGAGCAGTACGTC.

This clonotype was seen more than once but under ten times. V is TRBV4-1 and J is TRBJ2-7; 11 nucleotides agree with TRBD2. Germline values: CDR1 MGHRA, CDR2 YSYEKL. The CDR3 runs 15 residues. The ends lost 1 base at V and 2 bases at J; junction bases unmatched: 1. Written as DNA, the CDR3 is TGCGCCAGCAGCCAAGGACTAGCGGGGACCTACGAGCAGTACGTC. Its translation is CASSQGLAGTYEQYV.

V is TRBV4-1 and J is TRBJ2-3, with 15 positions matching TRBD2. Per the germline V gene, CDR1 is MGHRA and CDR2 is YSYEKL. V lost 6 bases to trimming and J lost 7 bases; unmatched junction nucleotides: 8. This CDR3 has 16 residues. The DNA for the CDR3 is TGCGCCAGCAGGCCCGGACTAGCGGGAGGGCCGAATACGCAGTATTTT. It translates to CASRPGLAGGPNTQYF.

This clonotype was counted many times. The CDR3 is CSVDRREHYGYTF. The CDR3 region has the DNA TGCAGCGTTGATCGTAGGGAGCACTATGGCTACACCTTC. The chain joins TRBV29-1 to TRBJ1-2; no definite D call. The V and J ends lost 3 bases and 3 bases respectively, with 11 bases between them. The CDR3 is made up of 13 amino acids. CDR1 is SQVTM and CDR2 is ANQGSEA in the germline V gene.

This clonotype has more than one count but fewer than ten. The chain joins TRBV6-2 or TRBV6-3 to TRBJ2-1; D remains unclear. Germline lookup yields CDR1 MNHEY and CDR2 SVGEGT. This CDR3 is 10 amino acids long. The V and J ends lost 5 bases and 8 bases respectively, with 4 bases between them. The CDR3 region has the DNA TGTGCCAGCAGTGGGTATGAGCAGTTCTTC. Amino acids: CASSGYEQFF.

V gene TRBV5-1 combines with J gene TRBJ2-1; D possibly corresponds to TRBD2 (5 bases). Germline loops: CDR1 SGHRS, CDR2 YFSETQ. CDR3 length: 16 amino acids. The ends were cut back, 0 bases at V and 4 bases at J, with 14 bases in the middle. The DNA for the CDR3 is TGCGCCAGCAGCTTGGTACGGGGTGCAGGATACAATGAGCAGTTCTTC. Its translation: CASSLVRGAGYNEQFF. The full variable domain, with the rest looked up from reference TRBV5-1 and TRBJ2-1, is KAGVTQTPRYLIKTRGQQVTLSCSPISGHRSVSWYQQTPGQGLQFLFEYFSETQRNKGNFPGRFSGRQFSNSRSEMNVSTLELGDSALYLCASSLVRGAGYNEQFFGPGTRLTVL.

This clonotype was observed a handful of times. CDR3 sequence: CATSDPTPGPRATDTQYF. The CDR3, as DNA: TGTGCCACCAGTGATCCTACTCCGGGGCCGAGAGCCACAGATACGCAGTATTTT. This rearrangement joins TRBV24-1 to TRBJ2-3; D possibly uses TRBD1 or TRBD2 (5 bases each). The CDR3 totals 18 residues. The germline V gene has CDR1 KGHDR and CDR2 SFDVKD. V lost 3 bases and J 2 bases, leaving 20 bases between the germline ends.

This clonotype came up many times. The V and J genes are TRBV12-3 or TRBV12-4 and TRBJ2-7; D is undetermined. V gave up 0 bases and J gave up 0 bases, with 6 bases separating them. The CDR3 length is 14 residues. CDR3 loop: CASSLAGISYEQYV. The CDR3 nucleotides read TGTGCCAGCAGTTTAGCAGGGATCTCCTACGAGCAGTACGTC.